This T cell receptor beta chain was profiled in a study of beta chain features in type 1 diabetes. Deletions cut 6 bases from V and 4 bases from J, with 13 bases between. The CDR3 runs 13 residues. Germline CDR1 reads MDHEN; CDR2 reads SYDVKM. This clone was counted only a few times. TCRB transcripts that were expressed got sequenced, as all of the isolated RNA had been reverse transcribed. This table comes from immunoSEQ multiplex PCR, and its TCRdb copy is limited to in-frame clones, with some not included. The sample has about 930,000 clones; roughly a sixth are singletons. The specimen sequenced was naive CD4+ T cells from blood. The sequence was collected from a woman under 30 in good health. The chain recombines TRBV28 with TRBJ2-7; the D gene is possibly TRBD2 (6 bases). In DNA, the CDR3 is TGTGCCAGCAGGACTAGTTTCCCGTACGAGCAGTACTTC. Protein: CASRTSFPYEQYF.